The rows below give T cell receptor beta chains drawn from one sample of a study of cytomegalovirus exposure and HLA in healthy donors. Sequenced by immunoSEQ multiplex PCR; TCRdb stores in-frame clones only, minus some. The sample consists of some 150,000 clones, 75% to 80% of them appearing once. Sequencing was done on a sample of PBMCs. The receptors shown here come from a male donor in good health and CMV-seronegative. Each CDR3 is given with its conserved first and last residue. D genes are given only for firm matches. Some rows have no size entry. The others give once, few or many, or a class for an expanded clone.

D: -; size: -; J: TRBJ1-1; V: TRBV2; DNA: TGTGCCAGCAGTGAATATAGGGGAGGGAACACTGAAGCTTTCTTT; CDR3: CASSEYRGGNTEAFF
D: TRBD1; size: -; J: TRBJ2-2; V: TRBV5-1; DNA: TGCGCCAGCAGCTTGGTAGGACAGGGGGCGACCGGGGAGCTGTTTTTT; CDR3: CASSLVGQGATGELFF
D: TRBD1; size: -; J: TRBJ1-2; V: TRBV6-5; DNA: TGTGCCAGCAGTTACTCCCCGCAGGGGGCCTATGGCTACACCTTC; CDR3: CASSYSPQGAYGYTF
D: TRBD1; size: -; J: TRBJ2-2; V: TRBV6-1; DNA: TGTGCCAGCAGTTTACAGGGGATTACCGGGGAGCTGTTTTTT; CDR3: CASSLQGITGELFF
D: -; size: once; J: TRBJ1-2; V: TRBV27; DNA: TGTGCCAGCAGTTTGTTGTACGGGACACCGATCTATGGCTACACCTTC; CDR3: CASSLLYGTPIYGYTF
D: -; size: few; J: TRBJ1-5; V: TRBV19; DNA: TGTGCCAGTAGTATAGGACAGCATAGCAATCAGCCCCAGCATTTT; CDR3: CASSIGQHSNQPQHF
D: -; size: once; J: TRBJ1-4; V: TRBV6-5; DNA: TGTGCCAGCAGAACAATGGAGGCCGATGAAAAACTGTTTTTT; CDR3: CASRTMEADEKLFF
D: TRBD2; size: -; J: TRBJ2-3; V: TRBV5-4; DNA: TGTGCCAGCAGCTCGGGGACTAGCGGGTTCACAGATACGCAGTATTTT; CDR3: CASSSGTSGFTDTQYF
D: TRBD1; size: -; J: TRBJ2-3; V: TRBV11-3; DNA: TGTGCCAGCAGCCCCTTGGGACAGGGTTTCACAGATACGCAGTATTTT; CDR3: CASSPLGQGFTDTQYF
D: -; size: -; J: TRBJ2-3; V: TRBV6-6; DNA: TGTGCCAGCAGAAGGGGGGGCAGGGAAGATACGCAGTATTTT; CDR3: CASRRGGREDTQYF
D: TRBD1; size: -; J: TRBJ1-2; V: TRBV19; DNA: TGTGCCAGTAGTATAGTGGACAGGGGAAGAGGCTATGGCTACACCTTC; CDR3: CASSIVDRGRGYGYTF
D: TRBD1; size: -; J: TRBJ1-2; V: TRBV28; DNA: TGTGCCAGCAGTTTATTAGCAGGGGGGCTTAACTATGGCTACACCTTC; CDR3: CASSLLAGGLNYGYTF
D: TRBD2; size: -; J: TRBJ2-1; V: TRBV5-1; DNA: TGCGCCAGCAGCGTAGCGGGGGGGACCTACAATGAGCAGTTCTTC; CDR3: CASSVAGGTYNEQFF
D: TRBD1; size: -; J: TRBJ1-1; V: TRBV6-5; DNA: TGTGCCAGCAGTCCCGAAGGACAGGGAATGACTGAAGCTTTCTTT; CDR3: CASSPEGQGMTEAFF
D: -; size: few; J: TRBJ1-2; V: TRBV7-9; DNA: TGTGCCAGCAGCCGGACAGAGAGGGATGGCTACACCTTC; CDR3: CASSRTERDGYTF
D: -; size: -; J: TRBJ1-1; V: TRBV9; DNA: TGTGCCAGCAGCGTAGGTATATCGAACACTGAAGCTTTCTTT; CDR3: CASSVGISNTEAFF
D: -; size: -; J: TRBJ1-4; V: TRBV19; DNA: TGTGCCAGTACCTTAGTTGCAACTAATGAAAAACTGTTTTTT; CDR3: CASTLVATNEKLFF
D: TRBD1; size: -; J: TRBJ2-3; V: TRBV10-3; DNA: TGTGCCATCAGTGGAAGACAGGGACACACAGATACGCAGTATTTT; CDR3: CAISGRQGHTDTQYF
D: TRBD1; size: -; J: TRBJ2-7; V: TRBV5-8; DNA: TGTGCCAGCAGCTACAGGGGGTTGTCAACCTACGAGCAGTACTTC; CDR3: CASSYRGLSTYEQYF
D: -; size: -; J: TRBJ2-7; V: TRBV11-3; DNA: TGTGCCAGCAGCTTAATCTATGCGGCTCCCAGCTCCTACGAGCAGTACTTC; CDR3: CASSLIYAAPSSYEQYF
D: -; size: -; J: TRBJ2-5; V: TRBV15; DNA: TGTGCCACCAGCAGAGATTCGGGGTTTCGAGAGACCCAGTACTTC; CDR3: CATSRDSGFRETQYF
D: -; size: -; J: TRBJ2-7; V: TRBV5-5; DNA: TGTGCCAGCAGAGCGACCTACGAGCAGTACTTC; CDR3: CASRATYEQYF
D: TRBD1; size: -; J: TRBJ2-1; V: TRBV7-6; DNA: TGTGCCAGCAGCTTCACGACAGGGGATGGTTACAATGAGCAGTTCTTC; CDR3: CASSFTTGDGYNEQFF
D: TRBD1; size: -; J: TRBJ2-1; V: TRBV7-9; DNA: TGTGCCAGCAGCGGACCGGGACAGGGCTCCTACAATGAGCAGTTCTTC; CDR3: CASSGPGQGSYNEQFF
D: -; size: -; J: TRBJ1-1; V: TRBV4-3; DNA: TGCGCCAGCAGCCCGGCCGGAGGGGGGAGGGACACTGAAGCTTTCTTT; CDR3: CASSPAGGGRDTEAFF
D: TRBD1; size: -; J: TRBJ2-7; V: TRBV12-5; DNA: TGTGCTAGTGGTCCCAGGGACAGCCAGCCGTACTTC; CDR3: CASGPRDSQPYF
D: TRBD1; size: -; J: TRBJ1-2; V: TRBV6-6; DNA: TGTGCCAGCAGCAATCGGGGACAGGGAATCTATGGCTACACCTTC; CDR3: CASSNRGQGIYGYTF
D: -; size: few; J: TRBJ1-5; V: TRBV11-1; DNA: TGTGCCAGCAGCCCAGGGTCAGATCAGCCCCAGCATTTT; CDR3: CASSPGSDQPQHF
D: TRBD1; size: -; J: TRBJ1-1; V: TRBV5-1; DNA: TGCGCCAGCAGCTTGGTCGAGACAGGGAGCACTGAAGCTTTCTTT; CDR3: CASSLVETGSTEAFF
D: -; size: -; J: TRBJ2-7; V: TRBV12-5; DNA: TGTGCTACGGGGGAGACAGGGACCTACGAGCAGTACTTC; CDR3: CATGETGTYEQYF
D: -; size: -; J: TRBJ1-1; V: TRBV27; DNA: TGTGCCAGCAGTGCCTGGGACTCGAACACTGAAGCTTTCTTT; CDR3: CASSAWDSNTEAFF
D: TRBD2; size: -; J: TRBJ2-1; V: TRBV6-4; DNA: TGTGCCAGCAAACGCCAGCGGGGTAACAATGAGCAGTTCTTC; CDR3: CASKRQRGNNEQFF
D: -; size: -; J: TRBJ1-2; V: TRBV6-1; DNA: TGTGCCAGCAGTGAAGTTTCAGGGAACTATGGCTACACCTTC; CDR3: CASSEVSGNYGYTF
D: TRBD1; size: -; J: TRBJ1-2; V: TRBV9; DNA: TGTGCCAGCAGCTTATCCGGGACAGGGCTTGGCTACACCTTC; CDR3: CASSLSGTGLGYTF
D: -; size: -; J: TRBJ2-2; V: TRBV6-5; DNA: TGTGCCAGCAGTTTATCGTACACCGGGGAGCTGTTTTTT; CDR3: CASSLSYTGELFF
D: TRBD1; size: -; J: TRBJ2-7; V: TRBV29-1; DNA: TGCAGCGTTCTACCGACAGGGGACCACGAGCAGTACTTC; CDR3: CSVLPTGDHEQYF
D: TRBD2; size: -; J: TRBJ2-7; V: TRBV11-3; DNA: TGTGCCAGCAGCCTGCGACTAGCGCCCGAGCAGTACTTC; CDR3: CASSLRLAPEQYF
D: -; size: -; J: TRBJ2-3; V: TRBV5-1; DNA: TGCGCCAGCAGCTTTGACCAGGGCCCAGATACGCAGTATTTT; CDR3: CASSFDQGPDTQYF
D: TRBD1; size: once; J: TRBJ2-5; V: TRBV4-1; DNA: TGCGCCAGCAGAGGGGGACAGGCCTCGCAAGAGACCCAGTACTTC; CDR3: CASRGGQASQETQYF
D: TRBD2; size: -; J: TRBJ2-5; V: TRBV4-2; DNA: TGTGCCAGCAGCCAAGCTCTAGCGGGGGGAGGGGAGACCCAGTACTTC; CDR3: CASSQALAGGGETQYF
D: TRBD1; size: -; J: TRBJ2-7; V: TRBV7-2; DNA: TGTGCCAGCAGCAGAGGGGGGGACAGGGGCTACGAGCAGTACTTC; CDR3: CASSRGGDRGYEQYF
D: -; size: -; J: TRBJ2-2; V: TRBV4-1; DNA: TGCGCCAGCAGGACCTACGGGGAGACCACCGGGGAGCTGTTTTTT; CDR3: CASRTYGETTGELFF
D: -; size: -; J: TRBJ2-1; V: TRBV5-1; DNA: TGCGCCAGCAGCCCTAGCTCCTACAATGAGCAGTTCTTC; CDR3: CASSPSSYNEQFF
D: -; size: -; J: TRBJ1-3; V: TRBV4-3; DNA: TGCGCCAGCAGCCAAGATCCGGACACTAACTCTGGAAACACCATATATTTT; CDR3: CASSQDPDTNSGNTIYF
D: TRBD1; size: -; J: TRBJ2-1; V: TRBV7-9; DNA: TGTGCCAGCAGCTACTCCGGGACAGGGAGGAATGAGCAGTTCTTC; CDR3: CASSYSGTGRNEQFF
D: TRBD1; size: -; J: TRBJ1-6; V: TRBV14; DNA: TGTGCCAGCAGCCGAAGGGCTTTTGGACAGGGGTATTATTCACCCCTCCACTTT; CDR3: CASSRRAFGQGYYSPLHF
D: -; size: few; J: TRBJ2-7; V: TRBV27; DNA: TGTGCCAGCAGAAGGGAGGACGAGCAGTACTTC; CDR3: CASRREDEQYF
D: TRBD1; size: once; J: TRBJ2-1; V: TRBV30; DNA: TGTGCCGTGATCAGAAGGGGGCGTGATGAGCAGTTCTTC; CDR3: CAVIRRGRDEQFF
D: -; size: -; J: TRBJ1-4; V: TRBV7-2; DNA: TGTGCCAGCACCCTAGGACAGAGTAGGGAAAAACTGTTTTTT; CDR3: CASTLGQSREKLFF
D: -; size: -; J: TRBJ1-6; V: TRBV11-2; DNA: TGTGCCAGCAGCTTCTCCCAGGACTCCAATTCACCCCTCCACTTT; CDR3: CASSFSQDSNSPLHF
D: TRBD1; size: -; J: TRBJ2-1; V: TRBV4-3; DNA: TGCGCCAGCAGCCTCCCAAACAGGGGCGGCAATGAGCAGTTCTTC; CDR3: CASSLPNRGGNEQFF
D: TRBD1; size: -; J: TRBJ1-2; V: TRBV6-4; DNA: TGTGCCAGCAAGGAGCGGGACAGGGGCCATCAAGGTCACTATGGCTACACCTTC; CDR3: CASKERDRGHQGHYGYTF
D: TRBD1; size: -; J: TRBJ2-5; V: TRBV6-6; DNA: TGTGCCAGCAGGCGGGACAGGGGGCGGGAGACCCAGTACTTC; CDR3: CASRRDRGRETQYF
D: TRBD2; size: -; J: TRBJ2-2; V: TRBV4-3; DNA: TGCGCCAGCAGCCCCTCGGGACTAGCGGGGGGCGGCACCGGGGAGCTGTTTTTT; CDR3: CASSPSGLAGGGTGELFF
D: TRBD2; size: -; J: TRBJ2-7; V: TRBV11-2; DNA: TGTGCCAGCAGCTTAGAATATGCGGGGGGGAACTACGAGCAGTACTTC; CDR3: CASSLEYAGGNYEQYF
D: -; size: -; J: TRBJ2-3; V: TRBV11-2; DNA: TGTGCCAGCAGCTTAGAGTGGGACTCCACAGATACGCAGTATTTT; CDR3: CASSLEWDSTDTQYF
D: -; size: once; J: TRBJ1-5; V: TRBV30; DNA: TGTGCCTGGGGACTGGGGCAGCCCCAGCATTTT; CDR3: CAWGLGQPQHF
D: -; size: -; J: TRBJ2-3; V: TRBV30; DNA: TGTGCCTGGCGCAGTGGAGATACGCAGTATTTT; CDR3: CAWRSGDTQYF